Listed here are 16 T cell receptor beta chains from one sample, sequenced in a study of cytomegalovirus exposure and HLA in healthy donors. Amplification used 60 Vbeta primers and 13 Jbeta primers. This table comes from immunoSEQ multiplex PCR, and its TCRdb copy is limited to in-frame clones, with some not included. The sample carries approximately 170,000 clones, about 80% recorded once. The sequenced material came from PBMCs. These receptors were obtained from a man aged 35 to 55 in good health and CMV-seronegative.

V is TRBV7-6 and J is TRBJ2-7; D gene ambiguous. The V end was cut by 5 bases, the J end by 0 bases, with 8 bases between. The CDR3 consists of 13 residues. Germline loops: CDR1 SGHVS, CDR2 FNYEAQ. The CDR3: CASSPLGSYEQYF. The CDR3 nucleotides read TGTGCCAGCAGCCCACTTGGCTCCTACGAGCAGTACTTC.

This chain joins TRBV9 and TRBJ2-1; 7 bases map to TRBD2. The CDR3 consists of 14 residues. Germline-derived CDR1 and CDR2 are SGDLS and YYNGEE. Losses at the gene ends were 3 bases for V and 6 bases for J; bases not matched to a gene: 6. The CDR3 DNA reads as TGTGCCAGCAGCGAAAGCGGGAAAGGCAATGAGCAGTTCTTC. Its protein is CASSESGKGNEQFF.

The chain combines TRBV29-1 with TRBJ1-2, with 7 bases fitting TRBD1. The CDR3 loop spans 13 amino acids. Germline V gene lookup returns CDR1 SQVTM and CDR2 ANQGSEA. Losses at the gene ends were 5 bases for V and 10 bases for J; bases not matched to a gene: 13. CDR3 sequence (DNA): TGCAGCGTTTACAACCCCGAGGGGGCGAACTACACCTTC. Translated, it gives CSVYNPEGANYTF.

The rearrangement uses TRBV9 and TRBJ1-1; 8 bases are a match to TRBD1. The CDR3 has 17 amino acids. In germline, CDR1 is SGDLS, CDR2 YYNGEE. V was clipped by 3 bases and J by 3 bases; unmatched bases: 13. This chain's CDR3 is CASSAKPGQEGDTEAFF. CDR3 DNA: TGTGCCAGCAGCGCAAAGCCGGGACAGGAGGGGGACACTGAAGCTTTCTTT.

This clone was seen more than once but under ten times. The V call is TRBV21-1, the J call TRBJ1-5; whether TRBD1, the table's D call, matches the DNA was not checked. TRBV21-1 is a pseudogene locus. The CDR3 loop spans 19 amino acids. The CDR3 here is CASSKGGTGGSEGNQPQHF. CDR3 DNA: TGTGCCAGCAGCAAAGGAGGGACAGGGGGAAGTGAGGGCAATCAGCCCCAGCATTTT.

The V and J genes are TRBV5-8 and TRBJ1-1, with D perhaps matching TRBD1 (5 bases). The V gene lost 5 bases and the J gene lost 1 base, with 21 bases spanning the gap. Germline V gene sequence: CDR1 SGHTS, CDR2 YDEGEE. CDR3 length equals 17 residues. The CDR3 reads CASRARALQATNTEAFF. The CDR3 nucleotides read TGTGCCAGCAGGGCGAGAGCATTACAGGCTACGAACACTGAAGCTTTCTTT.

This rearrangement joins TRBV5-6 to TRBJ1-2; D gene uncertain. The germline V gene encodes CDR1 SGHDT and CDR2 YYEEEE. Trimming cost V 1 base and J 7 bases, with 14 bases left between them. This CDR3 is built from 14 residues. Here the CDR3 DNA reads TGTGCCAGCAGCTTGTACATCCCCCCAGGTGGCTACACCTTC. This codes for CASSLYIPPGGYTF.

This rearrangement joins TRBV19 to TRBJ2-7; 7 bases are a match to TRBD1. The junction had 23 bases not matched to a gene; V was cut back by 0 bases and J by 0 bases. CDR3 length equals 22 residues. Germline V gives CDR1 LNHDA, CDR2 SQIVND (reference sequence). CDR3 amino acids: CASSIDLRNRGPNRRGSYEQYV. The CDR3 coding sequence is TGTGCCAGTAGTATAGATCTGCGGAACAGGGGACCAAATAGGCGAGGCTCCTACGAGCAGTACGTC.

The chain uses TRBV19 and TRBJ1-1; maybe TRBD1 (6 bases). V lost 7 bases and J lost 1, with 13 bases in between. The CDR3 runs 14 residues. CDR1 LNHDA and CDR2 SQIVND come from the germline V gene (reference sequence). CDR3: CASKHLDRNTEAFF. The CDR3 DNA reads TGTGCCAGTAAGCACCTGGACAGGAACACTGAAGCTTTCTTT.

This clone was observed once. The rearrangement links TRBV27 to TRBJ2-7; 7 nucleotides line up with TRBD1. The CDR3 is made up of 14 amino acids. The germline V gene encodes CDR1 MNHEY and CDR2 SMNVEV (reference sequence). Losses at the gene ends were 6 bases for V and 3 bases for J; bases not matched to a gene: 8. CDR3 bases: TGTGCCAGCAGCAGGACAGGTGGTGACTACGAGCAGTACTTC. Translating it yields CASSRTGGDYEQYF.

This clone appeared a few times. As DNA, the CDR3 is TGTGCCAGCAGTTTGCCGGGGGGCAACAACTATGGCTACACCTTC. Its protein product is CASSLPGGNNYGYTF. The chain employs TRBV28 and TRBJ1-2, with D perhaps matching TRBD1 (6 bases). The CDR3 is 15 amino acids. CDR1 MDHEN and CDR2 SYDVKM come from the germline V gene. Trimming cost V 3 bases and J 2 bases, with 13 bases left between them.

CDR3 coding DNA: TGTGCCAGCAGCTTAGCGGGGAGCTCCTACGAGCAGTACTTC. Its translation is CASSLAGSSYEQYF. This chain links TRBV7-3 with TRBJ2-7; tentative D call: TRBD2 (6 bases). The length of the CDR3 is 14 residues. Looked up from germline, CDR1 is SGHTA and CDR2 is FQGTGA. V lost 2 bases and J 0 bases, leaving 8 bases between the germline ends. Full variable domain (remainder filled in from reference TRBV7-3 and TRBJ2-7): GAGVSQTPSNKVTEKGKYVELRCDPISGHTALYWYRQSLGQGPEFLIYFQGTGAADDSGLPNDRFFAVRPEGSVSTLKIQRTERGDSAVYLCASSLAGSSYEQYFGPGTRLTVT.

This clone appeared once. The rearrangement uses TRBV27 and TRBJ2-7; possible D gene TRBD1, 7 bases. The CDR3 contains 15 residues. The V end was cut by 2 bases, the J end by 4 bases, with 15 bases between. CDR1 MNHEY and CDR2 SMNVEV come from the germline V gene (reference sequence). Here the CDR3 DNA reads TGTGCCAGCAGTTTACGGGGGCAGGGGGGATACGAGCAGTACTTC. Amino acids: CASSLRGQGGYEQYF.

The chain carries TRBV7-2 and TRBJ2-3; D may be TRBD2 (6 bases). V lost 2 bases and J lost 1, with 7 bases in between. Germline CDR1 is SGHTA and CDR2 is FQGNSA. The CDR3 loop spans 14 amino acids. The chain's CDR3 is CASSLQRGTDTQYF. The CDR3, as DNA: TGTGCCAGCAGCTTACAGCGGGGCACAGATACGCAGTATTTT.

DNA for the CDR3: TGTGCCAGCAGCTTTGCCGGGACAGGGACTATTGGCTACACCTTC. It yields the protein CASSFAGTGTIGYTF. The chain uses TRBV7-2 and TRBJ1-2; the match to TRBD1 covers 9 bases. Trimming at V came to 3 bases and at J to 7 bases, leaving 9 bases not matched to a gene. This CDR3 has 15 amino acids. The germline V gene has CDR1 SGHTA and CDR2 FQGNSA.

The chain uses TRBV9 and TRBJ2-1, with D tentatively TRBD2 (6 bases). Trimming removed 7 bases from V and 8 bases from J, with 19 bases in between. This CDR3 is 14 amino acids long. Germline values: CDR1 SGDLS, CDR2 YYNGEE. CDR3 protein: CASGETGAYDEQFF. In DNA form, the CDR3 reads TGTGCCAGCGGGGAGACGGGAGCATACGATGAGCAGTTCTTC.